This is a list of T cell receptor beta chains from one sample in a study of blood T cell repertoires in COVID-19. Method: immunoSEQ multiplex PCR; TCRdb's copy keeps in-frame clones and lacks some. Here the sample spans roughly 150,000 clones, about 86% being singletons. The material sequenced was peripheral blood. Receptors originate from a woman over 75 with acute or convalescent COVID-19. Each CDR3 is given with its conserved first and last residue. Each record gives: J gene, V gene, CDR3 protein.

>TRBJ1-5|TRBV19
CASSNSGKIGNQPQHF
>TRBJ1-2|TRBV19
CASTASQGAWGYTF
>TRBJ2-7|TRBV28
CASSLAGPNYEQYF
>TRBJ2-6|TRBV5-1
CASSLTGGASGANVLTF
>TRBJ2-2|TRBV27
CASSLFGTGNTGELFF
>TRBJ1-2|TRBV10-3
CAIGFGTEDYGYTF
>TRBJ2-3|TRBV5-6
CASSLSPAGGRGDTQYF
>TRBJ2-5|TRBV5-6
CASSLMTGQETQYF
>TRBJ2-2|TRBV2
CASSEVGASGTGELFF
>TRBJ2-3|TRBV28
CASSLGQGYTDTQYF
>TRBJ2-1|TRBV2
CASSEVLRLMDEQFF
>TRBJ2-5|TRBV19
CASSSPGLAGEETQYF
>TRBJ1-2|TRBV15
CATSRERGWGGYTF
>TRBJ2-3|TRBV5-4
CASSLAGTDTQYF
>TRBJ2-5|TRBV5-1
CASSLVPGGRETQYF
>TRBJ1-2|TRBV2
CASSIRDRFGRYTF
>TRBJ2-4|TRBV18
CASSPPGTGILAKNIQYF
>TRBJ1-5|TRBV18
CASSPSGVSNQPQHF
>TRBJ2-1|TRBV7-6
CASSYDLAEYNEQFF
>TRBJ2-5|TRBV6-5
CASRTPGKTQYF
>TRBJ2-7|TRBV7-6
CASSLASRGSTKSYEQYF
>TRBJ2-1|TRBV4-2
CASSQESTTPYNEQFF
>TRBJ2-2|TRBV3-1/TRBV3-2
CASSQGTSSTGELFF
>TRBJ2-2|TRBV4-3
CASSQDGGYTGELFF
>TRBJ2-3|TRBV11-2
CASSNSGERGDTQYF
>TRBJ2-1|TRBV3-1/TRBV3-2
CASSQEIRTSGSIDEQFF
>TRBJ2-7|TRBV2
CASSVRASGQGSYEQYF
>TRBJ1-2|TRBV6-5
CASRRPTNYGYTF
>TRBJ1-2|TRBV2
CASSERQGVNGYTF
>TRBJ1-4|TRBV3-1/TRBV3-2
CASSQVGTGPEKLFF
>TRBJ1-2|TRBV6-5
CASSYFGGGGGGYTF
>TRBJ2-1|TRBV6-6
CASSYSPSGPYNEQFF
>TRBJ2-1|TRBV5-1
CASSFRPAGGILDEQFF
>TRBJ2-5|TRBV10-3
CAISDGRGGGETQYF
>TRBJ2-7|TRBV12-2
CASQAGEQYF
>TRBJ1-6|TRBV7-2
CASSVDPPGQGTSPLHF
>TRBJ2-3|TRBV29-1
CSVEDPNTQYF
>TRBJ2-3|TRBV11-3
CASSFRDTSWGDTQYF
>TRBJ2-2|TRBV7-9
CASSLGGVSTGELFF
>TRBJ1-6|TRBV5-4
CAGREQNNSPLHF
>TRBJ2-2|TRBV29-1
CSVDIKVITQGGELFF
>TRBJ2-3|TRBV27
CASRLRQGHFTDTQYF
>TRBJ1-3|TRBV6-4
CASSDGEEDGNTIYF
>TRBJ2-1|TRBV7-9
CASSLGRPPYNEQFF
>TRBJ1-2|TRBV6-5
CASKWTGADYGYTF
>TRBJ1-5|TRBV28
CASTPRGGRMGNQPQHF
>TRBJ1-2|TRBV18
CASSQRQQPNYGYTF
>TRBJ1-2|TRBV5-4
CASSRQGNYGYTF
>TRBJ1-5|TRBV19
CASSIPPPDRAGGPQHF
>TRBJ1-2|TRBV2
CASSLSGVYGYTF
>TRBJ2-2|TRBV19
CASSLTGWDTGELFF
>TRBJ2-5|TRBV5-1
CASSLGQSKETQYF
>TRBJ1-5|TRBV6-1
CASSWGTGRQPQHF
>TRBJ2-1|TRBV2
CASSEDRLYNEQFF
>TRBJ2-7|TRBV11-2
CASSRTSGARGEQYF